This T cell receptor beta chain was observed in a study of STAT3 mutations in large granular lymphocyte leukemia. On the study more broadly: Roughly half of the longitudinally sequenced T-LGLL patients carried detectable canonical activating STAT3 mutations. More than half of T-LGLL patients received immunosuppressive therapy.

V lost 6 bases, J lost 3 bases, and 9 bases stayed unmatched. The CDR3 has 15 amino acids. The germline gives CDR1 MGHRA, CDR2 YSYEKL. Study findings and constraints: Clonal expansion was inferred from other time points because no sample existed at each clone's first appearance. At least one immunodominant TCR beta clonotype appeared in every T-cell large granular lymphocyte leukemia patient.

Produced via immunoSEQ multiplex PCR; TCRdb's table is partial and in-frame only. Of 2,000 to 3,000 clones in the sample, around 32% were seen once. This clone was seen more than once but under ten times. Its antigen remains unidentified. This TCR was recovered from a human donor with T large granular lymphocyte leukemia. Some clones in this sample may be carry-over from other donors' samples. V and J are TRBV4-1 and TRBJ2-7; 9 bases fit TRBD2. Sequencing was carried out using PBMCs. The CDR3 spells CASRISTSGLYEQYF. Written as DNA, the CDR3 is TGCGCCAGCAGGATTTCGACTAGCGGCCTCTACGAGCAGTACTTC.